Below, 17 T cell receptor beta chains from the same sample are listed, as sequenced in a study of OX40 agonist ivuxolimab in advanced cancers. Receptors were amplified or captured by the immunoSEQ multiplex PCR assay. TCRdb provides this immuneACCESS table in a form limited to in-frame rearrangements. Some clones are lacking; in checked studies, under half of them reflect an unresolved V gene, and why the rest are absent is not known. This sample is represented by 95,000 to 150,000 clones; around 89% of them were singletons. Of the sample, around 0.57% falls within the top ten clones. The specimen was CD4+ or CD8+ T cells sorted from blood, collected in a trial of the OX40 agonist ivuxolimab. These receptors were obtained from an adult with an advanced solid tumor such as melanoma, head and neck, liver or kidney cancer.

The CDR3 DNA is TGTGCCAGCAGCAGGACAGGGGTCTCCTACGAGCAGTACTTC. Its translation is CASSRTGVSYEQYF. V usage is TRBV28 and J usage is TRBJ2-7; TRBD1 matches at 9 bases. CDR1 MDHEN and CDR2 SYDVKM come from the germline V gene. V shed 6 bases and J 0 bases; nucleotides not matched to a gene: 3. CDR3 length: 14 amino acids.

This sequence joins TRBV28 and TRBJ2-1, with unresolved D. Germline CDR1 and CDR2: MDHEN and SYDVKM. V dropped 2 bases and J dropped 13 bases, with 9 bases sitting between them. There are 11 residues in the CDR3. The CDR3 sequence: CASSLPGRQFF. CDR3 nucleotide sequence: TGTGCCAGCAGTTTACCGGGTCGACAGTTCTTC.

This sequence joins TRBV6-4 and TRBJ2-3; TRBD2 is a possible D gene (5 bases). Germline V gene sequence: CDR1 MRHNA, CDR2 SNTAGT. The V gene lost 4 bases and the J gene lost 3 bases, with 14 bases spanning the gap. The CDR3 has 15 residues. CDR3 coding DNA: TGTGCCAGCAGTGTGCTCGGACTGAGTACAGATACGCAGTATTTT. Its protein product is CASSVLGLSTDTQYF.

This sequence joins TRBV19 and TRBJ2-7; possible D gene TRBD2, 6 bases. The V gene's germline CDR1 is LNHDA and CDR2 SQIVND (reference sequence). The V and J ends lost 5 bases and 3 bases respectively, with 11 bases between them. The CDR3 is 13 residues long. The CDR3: CASSYARGYEQYF. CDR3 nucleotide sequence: TGTGCCAGTAGTTACGCGCGGGGCTACGAGCAGTACTTC.

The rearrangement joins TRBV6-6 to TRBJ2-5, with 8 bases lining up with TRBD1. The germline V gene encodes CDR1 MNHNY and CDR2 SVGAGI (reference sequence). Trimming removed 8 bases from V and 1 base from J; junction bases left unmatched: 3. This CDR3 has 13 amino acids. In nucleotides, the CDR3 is TGTGCCAGCGCGGACAGGGCCCAAGAGACCCAGTACTTC. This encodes CASADRAQETQYF.

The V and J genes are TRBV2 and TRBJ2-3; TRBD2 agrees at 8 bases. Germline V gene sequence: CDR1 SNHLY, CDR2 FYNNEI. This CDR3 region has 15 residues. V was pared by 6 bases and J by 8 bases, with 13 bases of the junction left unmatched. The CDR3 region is CASSGASAGGATQYF. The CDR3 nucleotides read TGTGCCAGCAGCGGGGCTTCGGCCGGGGGGGCTACGCAGTATTTT.

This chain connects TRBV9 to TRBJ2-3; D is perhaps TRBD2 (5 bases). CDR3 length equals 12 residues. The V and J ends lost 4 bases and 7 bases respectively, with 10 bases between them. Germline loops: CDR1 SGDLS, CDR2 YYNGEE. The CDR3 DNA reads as TGTGCCAGCAGCAATCCCGGGAATACGCAGTATTTT. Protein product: CASSNPGNTQYF.

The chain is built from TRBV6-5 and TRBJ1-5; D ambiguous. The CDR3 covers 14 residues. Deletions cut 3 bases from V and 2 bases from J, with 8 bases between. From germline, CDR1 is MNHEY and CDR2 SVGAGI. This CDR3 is CASSYRQRNQPQHF. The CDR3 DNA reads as TGTGCCAGCAGTTATCGGCAACGCAATCAGCCCCAGCATTTT.

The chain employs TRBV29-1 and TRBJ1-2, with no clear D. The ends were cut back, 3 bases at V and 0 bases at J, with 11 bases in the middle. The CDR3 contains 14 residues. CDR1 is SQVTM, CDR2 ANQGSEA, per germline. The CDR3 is CSVESQAPNYGYTF. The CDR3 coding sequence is TGCAGCGTTGAGAGCCAGGCCCCTAACTATGGCTACACCTTC.

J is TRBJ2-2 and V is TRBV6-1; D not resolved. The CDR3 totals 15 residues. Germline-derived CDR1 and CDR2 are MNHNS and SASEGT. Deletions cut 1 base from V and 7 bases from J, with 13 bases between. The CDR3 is CASSEDWGTDGELFF. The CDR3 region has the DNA TGTGCCAGCAGTGAAGATTGGGGAACGGACGGGGAGCTGTTTTTT.

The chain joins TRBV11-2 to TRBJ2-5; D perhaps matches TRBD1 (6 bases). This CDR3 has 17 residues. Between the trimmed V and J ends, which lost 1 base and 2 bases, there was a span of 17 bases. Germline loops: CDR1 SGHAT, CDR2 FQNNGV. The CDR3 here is CASSLGRGGKIQETQYF. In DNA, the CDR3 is TGTGCCAGCAGCTTAGGTCGAGGGGGAAAAATACAAGAGACCCAGTACTTC.

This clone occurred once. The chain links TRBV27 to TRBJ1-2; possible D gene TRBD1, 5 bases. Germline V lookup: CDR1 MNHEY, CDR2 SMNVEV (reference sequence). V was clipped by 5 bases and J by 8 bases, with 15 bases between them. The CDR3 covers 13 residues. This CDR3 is CASSRDGIPGYTF. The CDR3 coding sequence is TGTGCCAGCAGTCGGGACGGGATTCCGGGCTACACCTTC.

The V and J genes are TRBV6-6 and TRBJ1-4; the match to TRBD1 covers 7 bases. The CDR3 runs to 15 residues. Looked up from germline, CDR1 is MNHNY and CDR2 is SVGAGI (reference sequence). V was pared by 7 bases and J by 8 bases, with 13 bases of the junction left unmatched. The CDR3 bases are TGTGCCAGCAACCGGGACAGACTTTCCAAGGAAAAACTGTTTTTT. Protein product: CASNRDRLSKEKLFF.

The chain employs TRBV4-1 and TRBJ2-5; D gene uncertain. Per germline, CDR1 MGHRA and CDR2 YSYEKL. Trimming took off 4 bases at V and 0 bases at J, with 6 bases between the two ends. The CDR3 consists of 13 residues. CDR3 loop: CASSLGYQETQYF. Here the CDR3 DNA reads TGCGCCAGCAGCCTAGGGTACCAAGAGACCCAGTACTTC.

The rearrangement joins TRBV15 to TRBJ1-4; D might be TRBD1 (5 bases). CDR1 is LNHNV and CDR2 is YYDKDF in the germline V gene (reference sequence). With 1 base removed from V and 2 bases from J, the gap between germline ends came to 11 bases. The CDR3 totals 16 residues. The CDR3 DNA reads TGTGCCACCAGCAGAGGTGGGGGTGCGACTAATGAAAAACTGTTTTTT. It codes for CATSRGGGATNEKLFF.

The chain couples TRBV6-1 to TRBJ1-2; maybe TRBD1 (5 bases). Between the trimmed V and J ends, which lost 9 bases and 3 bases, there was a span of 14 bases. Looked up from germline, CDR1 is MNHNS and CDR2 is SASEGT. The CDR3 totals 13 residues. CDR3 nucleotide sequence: TGTGCCAGTATCAACGACAGATACTATGGCTACACCTTC. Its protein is CASINDRYYGYTF.

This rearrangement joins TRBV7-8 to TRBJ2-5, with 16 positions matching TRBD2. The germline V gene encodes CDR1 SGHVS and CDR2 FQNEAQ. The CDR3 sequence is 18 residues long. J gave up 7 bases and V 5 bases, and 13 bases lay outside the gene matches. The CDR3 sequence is CASSPTGLAGGPGGTQYF. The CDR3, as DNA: TGTGCCAGCAGCCCCACGGGACTAGCGGGGGGGCCCGGAGGGACCCAGTACTTC.